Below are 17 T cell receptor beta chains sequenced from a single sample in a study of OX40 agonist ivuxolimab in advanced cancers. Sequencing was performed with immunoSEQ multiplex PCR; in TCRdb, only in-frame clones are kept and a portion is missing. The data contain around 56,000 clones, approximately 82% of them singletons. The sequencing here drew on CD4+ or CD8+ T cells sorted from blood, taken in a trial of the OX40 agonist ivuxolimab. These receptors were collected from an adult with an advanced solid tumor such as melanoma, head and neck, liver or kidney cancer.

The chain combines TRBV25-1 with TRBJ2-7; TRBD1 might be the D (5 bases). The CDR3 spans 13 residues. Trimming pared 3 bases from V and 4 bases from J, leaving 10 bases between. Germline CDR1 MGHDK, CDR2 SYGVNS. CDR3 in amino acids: CASSDSRVYEQYF. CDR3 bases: TGTGCCAGCAGTGATTCCAGGGTGTACGAGCAGTACTTC.

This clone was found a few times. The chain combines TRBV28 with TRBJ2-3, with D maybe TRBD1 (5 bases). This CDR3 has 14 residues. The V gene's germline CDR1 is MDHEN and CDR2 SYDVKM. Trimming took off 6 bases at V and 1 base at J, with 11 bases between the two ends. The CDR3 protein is CASRKGRGTDTQYF. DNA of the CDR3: TGTGCCAGCAGGAAGGGCAGGGGCACAGATACGCAGTATTTT. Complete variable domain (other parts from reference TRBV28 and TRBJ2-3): DVKVTQSSRYLVKRTGEKVFLECVQDMDHENMFWYRQDPGLGLRLIYFSYDVKMKEKGDIPEGYSVSREKKERFSLILESASTNQTSMYLCASRKGRGTDTQYFGPGTRLTVL.

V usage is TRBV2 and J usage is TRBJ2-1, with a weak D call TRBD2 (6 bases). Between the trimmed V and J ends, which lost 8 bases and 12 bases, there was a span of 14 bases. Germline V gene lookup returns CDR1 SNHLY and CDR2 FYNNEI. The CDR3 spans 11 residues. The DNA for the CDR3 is TGTGCCAGCCCTGGGGGAGGAAGGCAGTTCTTC. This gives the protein CASPGGGRQFF. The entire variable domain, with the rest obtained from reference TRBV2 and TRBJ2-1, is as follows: EPEVTQTPSHQVTQMGQEVILRCVPISNHLYFYWYRQILGQKVEFLVSFYNNEISEKSEIFDDQFSVERPDGSNFTLKIRSTKLEDSAMYFCASPGGGRQFFGPGTRLTVL.

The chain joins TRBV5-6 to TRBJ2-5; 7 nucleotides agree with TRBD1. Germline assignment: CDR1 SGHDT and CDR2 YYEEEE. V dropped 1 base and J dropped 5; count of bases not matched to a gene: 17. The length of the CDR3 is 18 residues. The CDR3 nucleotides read TGTGCCAGCAGCTTGTTTGGACAGGCGATGAAGGAACGGGAGACCCAGTACTTC. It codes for CASSLFGQAMKERETQYF.

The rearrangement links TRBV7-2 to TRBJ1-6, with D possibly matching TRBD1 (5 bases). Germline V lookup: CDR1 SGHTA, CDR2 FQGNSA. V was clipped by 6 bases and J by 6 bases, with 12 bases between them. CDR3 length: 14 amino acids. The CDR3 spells CASSSVGTNSPLHF. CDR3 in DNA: TGTGCCAGCAGTTCGGTAGGGACTAATTCACCCCTCCACTTT.

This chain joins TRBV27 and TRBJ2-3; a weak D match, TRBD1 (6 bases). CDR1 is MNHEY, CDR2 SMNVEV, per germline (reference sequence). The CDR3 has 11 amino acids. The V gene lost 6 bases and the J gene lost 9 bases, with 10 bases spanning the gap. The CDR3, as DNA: TGTGCCAGCAGACAGGGTGCAACGCAGTATTTT. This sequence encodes CASRQGATQYF.

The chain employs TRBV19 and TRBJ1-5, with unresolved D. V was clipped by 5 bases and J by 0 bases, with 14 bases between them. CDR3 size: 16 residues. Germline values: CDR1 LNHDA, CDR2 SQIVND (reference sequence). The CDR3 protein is CASSGNPAYSNQPQHF. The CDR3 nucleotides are TGTGCCAGTAGTGGGAACCCGGCCTATAGCAATCAGCCCCAGCATTTT.

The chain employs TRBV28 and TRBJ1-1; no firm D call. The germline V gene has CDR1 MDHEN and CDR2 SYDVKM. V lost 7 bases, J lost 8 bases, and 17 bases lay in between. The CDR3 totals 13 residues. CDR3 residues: CASTPTWEGEAFF. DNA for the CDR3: TGTGCCAGCACTCCGACCTGGGAAGGGGAAGCTTTCTTT.

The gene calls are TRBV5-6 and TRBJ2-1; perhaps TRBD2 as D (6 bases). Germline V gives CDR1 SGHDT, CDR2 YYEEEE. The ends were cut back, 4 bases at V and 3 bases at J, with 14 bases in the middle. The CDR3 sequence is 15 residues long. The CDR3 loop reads CASSHSGPNYNEQFF. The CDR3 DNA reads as TGTGCCAGCAGCCATAGCGGACCGAACTACAATGAGCAGTTCTTC.

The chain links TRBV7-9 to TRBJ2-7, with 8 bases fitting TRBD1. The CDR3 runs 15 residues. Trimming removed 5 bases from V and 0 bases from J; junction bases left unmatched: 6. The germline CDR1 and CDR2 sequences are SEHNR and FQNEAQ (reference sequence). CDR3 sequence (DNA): TGTGCCAGCAGCGACAGGGGCGCCCTCTCCTACGAGCAGTACTTC. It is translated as CASSDRGALSYEQYF.

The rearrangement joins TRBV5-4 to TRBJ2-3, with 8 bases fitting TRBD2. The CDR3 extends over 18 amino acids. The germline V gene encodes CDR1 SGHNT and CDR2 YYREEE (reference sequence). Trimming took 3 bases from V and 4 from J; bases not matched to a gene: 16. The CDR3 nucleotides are TGTGCCAGCAGCTCCGTGAAACTTTTAGCGGGGAGGGCAGATACGCAGTATTTT. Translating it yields CASSSVKLLAGRADTQYF.

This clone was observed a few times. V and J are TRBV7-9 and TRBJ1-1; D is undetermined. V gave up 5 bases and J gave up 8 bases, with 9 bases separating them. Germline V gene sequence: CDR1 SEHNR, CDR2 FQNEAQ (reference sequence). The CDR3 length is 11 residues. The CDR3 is CASSAFDEAFF. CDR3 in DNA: TGTGCCAGCAGCGCATTCGACGAAGCTTTCTTT.

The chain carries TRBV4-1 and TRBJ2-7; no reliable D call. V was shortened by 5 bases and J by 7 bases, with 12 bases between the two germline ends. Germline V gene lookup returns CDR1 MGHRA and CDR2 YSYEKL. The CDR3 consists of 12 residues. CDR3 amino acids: CASSSNLREQYF. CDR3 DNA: TGCGCCAGCAGCTCTAATCTGAGAGAGCAGTACTTC.

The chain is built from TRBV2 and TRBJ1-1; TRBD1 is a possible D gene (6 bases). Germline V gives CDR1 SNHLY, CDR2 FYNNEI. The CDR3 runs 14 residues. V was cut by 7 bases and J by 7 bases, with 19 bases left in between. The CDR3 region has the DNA TGTGCCAGCACCCAGAGGGGGGCCTACCATGAAGCTTTCTTT. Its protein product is CASTQRGAYHEAFF.

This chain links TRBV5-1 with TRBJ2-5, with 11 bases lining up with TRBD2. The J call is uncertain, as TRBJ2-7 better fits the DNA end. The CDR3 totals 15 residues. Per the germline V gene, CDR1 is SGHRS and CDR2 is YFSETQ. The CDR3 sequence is CASSITSGSSHEQYF. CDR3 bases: TGCGCCAGCAGCATCACTAGCGGGAGTTCCCACGAGCAGTACTTC.

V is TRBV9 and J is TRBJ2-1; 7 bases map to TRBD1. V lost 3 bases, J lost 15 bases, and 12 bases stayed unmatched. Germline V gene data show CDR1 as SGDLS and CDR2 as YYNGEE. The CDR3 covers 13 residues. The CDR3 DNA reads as TGTGCCAGCAGCGCCCCTGGACAGGCCCGGGTGTTCTTC. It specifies CASSAPGQARVFF.

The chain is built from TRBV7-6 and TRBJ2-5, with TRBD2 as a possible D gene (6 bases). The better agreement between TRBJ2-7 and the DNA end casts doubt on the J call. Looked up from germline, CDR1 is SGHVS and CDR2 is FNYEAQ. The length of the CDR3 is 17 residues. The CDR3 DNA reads TGTGCCAGCAGCTCCGCGGGACCCTCCAGGACTGGCTACGAGCAGTACTTC. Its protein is CASSSAGPSRTGYEQYF.